Below, 26 T cell receptor beta chains from the same sample are listed, as sequenced in a study of post-analysis software for immune sequencing data. Overall study findings and caveats: A handful of TRBV segments appeared more often in patients than in controls, and TRBV5-6, TRBV5-1 and TRBV20-1 were among these.

Every TCR beta cDNA library bore unique molecular identifiers. MiXCR, run by TCRdb on the PCR reads, gives a single entry per CDR3 protein. Here the sample spans about half a million distinct CDR3 sequences, approximately 46% being singletons. These receptors lack a known antigen. The specimen sequenced was blood. The receptors here all came from a girl aged 5-17 years with multiple sclerosis.

V and J are TRBV6-2 or TRBV6-3 and TRBJ2-7, with 13 bases fitting TRBD2. V was pared by 6 bases and J by 2 bases, with 13 bases of the junction left unmatched. The CDR3 spans 18 residues. CDR1 is MNHEY and CDR2 is SVGEGT in the germline V gene. The CDR3 DNA is TGTGCCAGCAGGACCGGGACTAGCGGGATCGGGAGGGCCTACGAGCAGTACTTC. The encoded protein is CASRTGTSGIGRAYEQYF.

The chain has TRBV20-1 and TRBJ1-5, with D perhaps TRBD1 (5 bases). Trimming pared 6 bases from V and 7 bases from J, leaving 16 bases between. Germline-derived CDR1 and CDR2 are DFQATT and SNEGSKA (reference sequence). The CDR3 has 13 amino acids. The CDR3 spells CSAPKPGEQPQHF. The CDR3 coding sequence is TGCAGTGCCCCGAAGCCGGGGGAACAGCCCCAGCATTTT.

There are a few counts of this clonotype. The rearrangement links TRBV27 to TRBJ1-4; D perhaps matches TRBD1 (6 bases). Trimming took 6 bases from V and 5 from J, leaving 16 bases between them. The V gene's germline CDR1 is MNHEY and CDR2 SMNVEV (reference sequence). This CDR3 comprises 15 residues. The CDR3 loop is CASSPATGVNEKLFF. CDR3 sequence (DNA): TGTGCCAGCAGCCCCGCGACAGGCGTCAATGAAAAACTGTTTTTT.

The CDR3 coding sequence is TGTGCCAGCAGCCCCGGGTCGTTCGACGAAAAACTGTTTTTT. Protein product: CASSPGSFDEKLFF. This chain links TRBV7-2 with TRBJ1-4, with D unclear. This CDR3 spans 14 amino acids. Trimming cost V 5 bases and J 8 bases, with 15 bases left between them. Germline values: CDR1 SGHTA, CDR2 FQGNSA.

This clonotype was observed a handful of times. The CDR3 DNA follows: TGTGCCAGCAGTTCCGACAGGGGGACTTTTACTACAGATACGCAGTATTTT. Encoded protein: CASSSDRGTFTTDTQYF. The chain uses TRBV6-5 and TRBJ2-3, with TRBD1 matching 9 bases. There are 17 residues in the CDR3. The V segment lost 4 bases and the J segment 3 bases; nucleotides outside the gene matches: 11. The germline V gene has CDR1 MNHEY and CDR2 SVGAGI.

The chain combines TRBV6-6 with TRBJ1-6; 9 bases match TRBD1. The J segment lost 8 bases and the V segment lost 7 bases, leaving 12 bases of the junction unmatched. CDR1 and CDR2 (germline): MNHNY, SVGAGI (reference sequence). The CDR3 is 16 residues long. The CDR3 sequence is CASIADYRGQDSPLHF. CDR3 coding DNA: TGTGCCAGCATCGCTGATTACAGGGGGCAGGATTCACCCCTCCACTTT.

CDR3 DNA sequence: TGTGCCAGCTCACCACCGTTACAGACGAGCTCCTACGAGCAGTACTTC. Its translation: CASSPPLQTSSYEQYF. This chain connects TRBV18 to TRBJ2-7, with unresolved D. Germline V gene data show CDR1 as KGHSH and CDR2 as LQKENI. CDR3 length: 16 residues. The V end lost 0 bases, the J end lost 0 bases, and 12 bases lay between the germline ends.

The chain uses TRBV5-1 and TRBJ2-1, with D uncertain. CDR3 size: 13 residues. With 0 bases removed from V and 7 bases from J, the gap between germline ends came to 8 bases. In germline, CDR1 is SGHRS, CDR2 YFSETQ. CDR3 sequence: CASSLDGWNEQFF. CDR3 nucleotides: TGCGCCAGCAGCTTGGATGGTTGGAATGAGCAGTTCTTC.

This clonotype was seen a single time. This sequence joins TRBV20-1 and TRBJ2-4, with D possibly being TRBD2 (6 bases). The better agreement between TRBJ2-7 and the DNA end casts doubt on the J call. The CDR3 is made up of 15 amino acids. Germline V gene sequence: CDR1 DFQATT, CDR2 SNEGSKA (reference sequence). The CDR3 sequence is CSARVEGASLYEQYF. CDR3 bases: TGCAGTGCTAGAGTGGAGGGAGCTTCTCTCTACGAGCAGTACTTC.

This clonotype has more than one count but fewer than ten. V usage is TRBV12-3 or TRBV12-4 and J usage is TRBJ2-1; 7 positions match TRBD2. This CDR3 has 11 residues. The ends lost 7 bases at V and 9 bases at J; junction bases unmatched: 3. Here the CDR3 DNA reads TGTGCCAGCAAGACTAGCACTGAGCAGTTCTTC. It translates to CASKTSTEQFF.

This chain connects TRBV7-2 to TRBJ2-5, with 11 bases fitting TRBD2. CDR3 size: 16 residues. V was pared by 1 base and J by 11 bases, with 12 bases of the junction left unmatched. Per germline, CDR1 SGHTA and CDR2 FQGNSA. The CDR3, as DNA: TGTGCCAGCAGCTTAGGTCTAGCGGGAGGTCGGAATGAGCAGTACTTC. Amino acid sequence: CASSLGLAGGRNEQYF.

This clonotype was counted between two and nine times. V gene TRBV20-1 combines with J gene TRBJ2-3; D gene ambiguous. The CDR3 sequence is 11 residues long. Germline assignment: CDR1 DFQATT and CDR2 SNEGSKA (reference sequence). Deletions cut 6 bases from V and 8 bases from J, with 12 bases between. The CDR3 nucleotides are TGCAGTGCCCCCGTAGGTGTTACGCAGTATTTT. Translated: CSAPVGVTQYF.

In its sample, this clonotype was seen once. J is TRBJ2-3 and V is TRBV7-9; 9 positions agree with TRBD1. The CDR3 has 16 residues. Germline V gene sequence: CDR1 SEHNR, CDR2 FQNEAQ (reference sequence). The V segment lost 4 bases and the J segment 4 bases; nucleotides outside the gene matches: 9. CDR3: CASSSDRDRVADTQYF. The CDR3 DNA sequence: TGTGCCAGCAGCTCGGACCGGGACAGGGTGGCAGATACGCAGTATTTT.

V and J are TRBV7-9 and TRBJ2-5; tentatively, D is TRBD1 (6 bases). The J call may be mistaken, given a closer DNA end match to TRBJ2-7. The CDR3 covers 14 residues. Germline CDR1 and CDR2: SEHNR and FQNEAQ (reference sequence). CDR3 amino acids: CASVVQGESDEQYF. CDR3 sequence (DNA): TGTGCCAGCGTCGTACAGGGTGAATCCGACGAGCAGTACTTC.

The chain employs TRBV6-5 and TRBJ2-7; 7 bases align to TRBD2. In germline, CDR1 is MNHEY, CDR2 SVGAGI. With V trimmed by 2 bases and J by 5 bases, 9 bases remained unmatched. This CDR3 comprises 15 residues. The CDR3 nucleotides are TGTGCCAGCAGTTACATTTCTAGCGGTTCGCACGAGCAGTACTTC. Protein product: CASSYISSGSHEQYF.

The rearrangement links TRBV6-5 to TRBJ2-1; D not resolved. The CDR3 is 15 amino acids. Germline V gives CDR1 MNHEY, CDR2 SVGAGI. V was shortened by 6 bases and J by 0 bases, with 12 bases between the two germline ends. CDR3 nucleotides: TGTGCCAGCAGCCCCGACACCAGCTCCTACAATGAGCAGTTCTTC. Its translation is CASSPDTSSYNEQFF.

V gene TRBV5-1 combines with J gene TRBJ2-3; D uncertain. Trimming removed 1 base at V and 1 base at J, with 7 bases between. There are 14 residues in the CDR3. Germline-derived CDR1 and CDR2 are SGHRS and YFSETQ. In DNA, the CDR3 is TGCGCCAGCAGCTTGATAACCGGCACAGATACGCAGTATTTT. Protein product: CASSLITGTDTQYF.

V is TRBV3-1 and J is TRBJ1-2; D may be TRBD1 (5 bases). The V gene lost 7 bases and the J gene lost 5 bases, with 20 bases spanning the gap. The CDR3 has 15 residues. Germline V gene lookup returns CDR1 LGHDT and CDR2 YNNKEL (reference sequence). CDR3 loop: CASTPPRGAGYGYTF. Written as DNA, the CDR3 is TGTGCCAGCACCCCACCGAGAGGGGCTGGATATGGCTACACCTTC.

The chain uses TRBV3-1 and TRBJ2-3; no reliable D call. Germline CDR1 is LGHDT and CDR2 is YNNKEL (reference sequence). CDR3 size: 17 residues. Trimming pared 2 bases from V and 1 base from J, leaving 16 bases between. The CDR3 nucleotides read TGTGCCAGCAGCCAAACGACCCCTATCGGCGGCACAGATACGCAGTATTTT. This sequence encodes CASSQTTPIGGTDTQYF.

The genes are TRBV7-9 and TRBJ2-1; D remains unclear. Deletions cut 4 bases from V and 9 bases from J, with 7 bases between. CDR3 length equals 11 residues. In germline, CDR1 is SEHNR, CDR2 FQNEAQ (reference sequence). The CDR3 DNA reads TGTGCCAGCAGCTGGGATGGTGAGCAGTTCTTC. As protein: CASSWDGEQFF.

A few counts support this clonotype. The chain has TRBV3-1 and TRBJ1-2, with 7 bases lining up with TRBD1. The CDR3 runs to 17 residues. J gave up 3 bases and V 1 base, and 11 bases lay outside the gene matches. Germline V gene lookup returns CDR1 LGHDT and CDR2 YNNKEL (reference sequence). The CDR3 nucleotides are TGTGCCAGCAGCCAAGCATTACAGGGGCGTGGATACTATGGCTACACCTTC. It is translated as CASSQALQGRGYYGYTF.

This clonotype was counted between two and nine times. The chain uses TRBV28 and TRBJ2-7; the D is unclear. The CDR3 covers 12 residues. Germline assignment: CDR1 MDHEN and CDR2 SYDVKM. The ends were cut back, 2 bases at V and 5 bases at J, with 7 bases in the middle. In nucleotides, the CDR3 is TGTGCCAGCAGTTTACTATGGAACGAGCAGTACTTC. It codes for CASSLLWNEQYF. The full variable domain, its missing parts supplied by reference TRBV28 and TRBJ2-7, is DVKVTQSSRYLVKRTGEKVFLECVQDMDHENMFWYRQDPGLGLRLIYFSYDVKMKEKGDIPEGYSVSREKKERFSLILESASTNQTSMYLCASSLLWNEQYFGPGTRLTVT.

This sequence joins TRBV5-6 and TRBJ2-6; D gene uncertain. Germline assignment: CDR1 SGHDT and CDR2 YYEEEE. This CDR3 region has 14 residues. V was shortened by 3 bases and J by 0 bases, with 4 bases between the two germline ends. The CDR3: CASSWDSGANVLTF. CDR3 in DNA: TGTGCCAGCAGCTGGGACTCTGGGGCCAACGTCCTGACTTTC.

The chain carries TRBV20-1 and TRBJ2-3; no reliable D call. V gave up 5 bases and J gave up 7 bases, with 10 bases separating them. The germline CDR1 and CDR2 sequences are DFQATT and SNEGSKA (reference sequence). The CDR3 runs to 11 residues. The CDR3 region has the DNA TGCAGTGCTTATCTCCGTTATACGCAGTATTTT. Amino acid sequence: CSAYLRYTQYF.

The CDR3 nucleotides read TGTGCCAGCAGTTTCGCGGAGGGAGCAGACGAGCAGTACTTC. It translates to CASSFAEGADEQYF. This chain links TRBV12-3 or TRBV12-4 with TRBJ2-7; D is perhaps TRBD2 (6 bases). Trimming cost V 3 bases and J 5 bases, with 14 bases left between them. The CDR3 has 14 residues.

CDR3 amino acids: CSVLIAGRDRPQHF. The CDR3 DNA is TGCAGCGTTCTCATTGCGGGTCGGGATCGGCCCCAGCATTTT. The V call is TRBV29-1, the J call TRBJ1-5; D is ambiguous. The CDR3 is 14 amino acids. Between the trimmed V and J ends, which lost 5 bases and 9 bases, there was a span of 20 bases. The germline V gene encodes CDR1 SQVTM and CDR2 ANQGSEA.